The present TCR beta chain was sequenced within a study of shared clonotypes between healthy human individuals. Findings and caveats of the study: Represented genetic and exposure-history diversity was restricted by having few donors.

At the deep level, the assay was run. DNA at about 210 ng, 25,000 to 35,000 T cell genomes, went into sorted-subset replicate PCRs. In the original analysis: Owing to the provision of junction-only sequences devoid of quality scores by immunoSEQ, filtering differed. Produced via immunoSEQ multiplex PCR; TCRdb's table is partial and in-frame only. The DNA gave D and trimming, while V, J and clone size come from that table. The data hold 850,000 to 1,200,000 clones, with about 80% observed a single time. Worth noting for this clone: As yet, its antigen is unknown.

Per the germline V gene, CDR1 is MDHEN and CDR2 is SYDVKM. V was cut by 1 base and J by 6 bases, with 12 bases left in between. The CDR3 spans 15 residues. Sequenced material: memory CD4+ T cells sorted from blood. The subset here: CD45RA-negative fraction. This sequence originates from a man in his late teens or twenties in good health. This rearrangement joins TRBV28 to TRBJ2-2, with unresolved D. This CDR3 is CASSLSRLGPGELFF. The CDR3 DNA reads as TGTGCCAGCAGTTTATCAAGGTTAGGCCCCGGGGAGCTGTTTTTT.